This T cell receptor (beta chain) was sequenced in a study of blood T cell repertoires in COVID-19. Study-level background: Donors in the United States, Italy and Spain gave samples during acute or convalescent COVID-19.

TCRdb keeps only in-frame clones here, not all; method: immunoSEQ multiplex PCR. Of over 100,000 clones in the sample, 75% to 90% were seen once. Germline CDR1 and CDR2: DFQATT and SNEGSKA (reference sequence). Trimming stripped 4 bases from V and 5 bases from J, with 8 bases between. The CDR3 runs to 11 residues. The V gene is TRBV20-1, the J gene TRBJ2-5, with D perhaps matching TRBD2 (6 bases). The sequence came from a human donor in a cohort sampled during active COVID-19. The sequencing sample was made of peripheral blood. The chain's CDR3 is CSATGTETQYF. The CDR3 DNA follows: TGCAGTGCTACAGGGACTGAGACCCAGTACTTC.